The present T cell receptor beta chain was sequenced within a study of blood T cells in healthy people across ages. The CDR3 has 16 residues. Germline V CDR1 and CDR2: MNHNY, SVGAGI (reference sequence). V lost 7 bases to trimming and J lost 1 base, with 16 bases between them. Primers used in a second PCR of about 6 to 11 cycles were a sample-barcoded 5' primer and a J-beta primer mix. TCRdb redid the calling of the 5' RACE reads with MiXCR, one entry per CDR3 protein. The sample consists of 700,000 to 1,000,000 distinct CDR3 sequences, about 42% of them appearing once. The TCR originated in a man in his fifties or sixties in good health. This chain uses TRBV6-6 with TRBJ2-2; no definite D call. The specimen was blood. CDR3 sequence reads: CASNLLSAQNTGELFF. The CDR3 region has the DNA TGTGCCAGCAACCTACTATCGGCTCAGAACACCGGGGAGCTGTTTTTT.